The 20 T cell receptor beta chains presented below share a single source sample, sequenced in a study of T cell responses to AZD1222 COVID-19 vaccine. Only in-frame clones appear in the TCRdb table, and some are missing; sequencing was by immunoSEQ multiplex PCR. The sample includes about 140,000 clones, about 93% of them seen just once. Source: peripheral blood, taken on day 0 of AZD1222 vaccination. Receptors originate from an adult in good health.

The V call is TRBV28, the J call TRBJ2-1; the match to TRBD2 covers 8 bases. CDR3 length equals 16 residues. The V gene's germline CDR1 is MDHEN and CDR2 SYDVKM. V gave up 2 bases and J gave up 5 bases; unmatched junction bases: 8. CDR3 bases: TGTGCCAGCAGTTTAATGGGACTAGGGAAGGACAATGAGCAGTTCTTC. It codes for CASSLMGLGKDNEQFF.

The chain has TRBV28 and TRBJ2-7; 11 bases fit TRBD1. CDR3 length: 15 residues. V was clipped by 5 bases and J by 3 bases; unmatched bases: 6. Germline CDR1 reads MDHEN; CDR2 reads SYDVKM. CDR3 region: CASSPTGTGGYEQYF. In nucleotides, the CDR3 is TGTGCCAGCAGTCCAACCGGGACAGGGGGCTACGAGCAGTACTTC.

The rearrangement joins TRBV7-9 to TRBJ2-3, with TRBD1 identical over 8 bases. The CDR3 covers 15 residues. Per the germline V gene, CDR1 is SEHNR and CDR2 is FQNEAQ (reference sequence). The J segment lost 2 bases and the V segment lost 2 bases, leaving 3 bases of the junction unmatched. CDR3 nucleotides: TGTGCCAGCAGCTTAACCAGGGGGCTCACAGATACGCAGTATTTT. Encoded protein: CASSLTRGLTDTQYF.

J is TRBJ1-2 and V is TRBV7-2; D not certain. The germline gives CDR1 SGHTA, CDR2 FQGNSA. The V end was cut by 0 bases, the J end by 8 bases, with 10 bases between. This CDR3 region has 13 residues. CDR3 loop: CASSLAQGDGYTF. Written as DNA, the CDR3 is TGTGCCAGCAGCTTAGCGCAAGGTGACGGCTACACCTTC.

This clone was observed a single time. The genes are TRBV25-1 and TRBJ2-5; no reliable D call. This CDR3 is 11 amino acids long. V lost 8 bases and J 6 bases, leaving 10 bases between the germline ends. The germline V gene encodes CDR1 MGHDK and CDR2 SYGVNS. The CDR3 sequence: CASRGAQTQYF. CDR3 bases: TGTGCCAGCCGCGGAGCTCAGACCCAGTACTTC.

The chain joins TRBV30 to TRBJ1-3, with D maybe TRBD1 (5 bases). In germline, CDR1 is GTSNPN, CDR2 SVGIG (reference sequence). This CDR3 comprises 13 residues. Deletions cut 5 bases from V and 2 bases from J, with 10 bases between. The CDR3 bases are TGTGCCTGGGCGGCGGGGGCTGGAAACACCATATATTTT. Residues: CAWAAGAGNTIYF.

This clone has only one observation. The rearrangement joins TRBV4-1 to TRBJ1-2, with 8 bases lining up with TRBD1. J was trimmed by 4 bases and V by 6 bases; bases with no gene match: 16. This CDR3 region has 17 residues. The germline CDR1 and CDR2 sequences are MGHRA and YSYEKL. The CDR3 sequence: CASSLSSRTGKIYGYTF. Here the CDR3 DNA reads TGCGCCAGCAGTCTTTCGTCAAGGACAGGGAAGATCTATGGCTACACCTTC.

This sequence joins TRBV28 and TRBJ2-7, with D hard to call. The CDR3 runs to 13 residues. V was trimmed by 3 bases and J by 3 bases, leaving 9 bases between them. The germline gives CDR1 MDHEN, CDR2 SYDVKM. In nucleotides, the CDR3 is TGTGCCAGCAGTTTCAACCAAGGCTACGAGCAGTACTTC. It yields the protein CASSFNQGYEQYF.

The V call is TRBV30, the J call TRBJ1-3; 7 bases align to TRBD1. The CDR3 has 12 amino acids. Germline loops: CDR1 GTSNPN, CDR2 SVGIG (reference sequence). The J segment lost 3 bases and the V segment lost 5 bases, leaving 1 base of the junction unmatched. CDR3 amino acids: CAWDRVGNTIYF. The CDR3 DNA follows: TGTGCCTGGGACAGGGTTGGAAACACCATATATTTT.

The genes are TRBV30 and TRBJ1-4, with 11 bases aligning to TRBD1. The CDR3 is 17 amino acids. Germline-derived CDR1 and CDR2 are GTSNPN and SVGIG (reference sequence). With 2 bases clipped from V and 5 bases from J, the junction kept 10 bases outside the gene matches. The CDR3 protein is CAWSLRTGGAENEKLFF. For the CDR3, the DNA is TGTGCCTGGAGTCTCAGGACAGGGGGCGCTGAGAATGAAAAACTGTTTTTT.

V and J are TRBV2 and TRBJ2-5, with 7 bases matching TRBD1. Germline V gene sequence: CDR1 SNHLY, CDR2 FYNNEI. The length of the CDR3 is 15 residues. V gave up 5 bases and J gave up 7 bases; unmatched junction bases: 13. The CDR3 sequence is CASSRADRVLGTQYF. In nucleotides, the CDR3 is TGTGCCAGCAGTAGGGCTGACAGGGTCCTTGGGACCCAGTACTTC. The entire variable domain, with the rest obtained from reference TRBV2 and TRBJ2-5, is as follows: EPEVTQTPSHQVTQMGQEVILRCVPISNHLYFYWYRQILGQKVEFLVSFYNNEISEKSEIFDDQFSVERPDGSNFTLKIRSTKLEDSAMYFCASSRADRVLGTQYFGPGTRLLVL.

The chain recombines TRBV7-9 with TRBJ1-1; unclear D gene. Looked up from germline, CDR1 is SEHNR and CDR2 is FQNEAQ (reference sequence). Trimming removed 7 bases at V and 3 bases at J, with 3 bases between. The CDR3 is 10 amino acids. The DNA for the CDR3 is TGTGCCAGCACGGACACTGAAGCTTTCTTT. Protein: CASTDTEAFF.

The chain is built from TRBV7-2 and TRBJ2-7; D assignment may be TRBD1 or TRBD2 (5 bases each). CDR1 SGHTA and CDR2 FQGNSA come from the germline V gene. The V gene lost 2 bases and the J gene lost 0 bases, with 11 bases spanning the gap. This CDR3 contains 15 residues. Here the CDR3 reads CASSLSGGDSYEQYF. The CDR3 DNA sequence: TGTGCCAGCAGCTTATCTGGGGGAGACTCCTACGAGCAGTACTTC.

V is TRBV19 and J is TRBJ1-5; 7 bases agree with TRBD1. Germline V gene data show CDR1 as LNHDA and CDR2 as SQIVND (reference sequence). This CDR3 has 16 amino acids. V gave up 6 bases and J gave up 4 bases; unmatched junction bases: 12. CDR3 residues: CASRLSVNRGNQPQHF. The CDR3 nucleotides read TGTGCCAGTAGGCTGTCTGTCAACAGGGGAAATCAGCCCCAGCATTTT.

This clone occurred a few times. V usage is TRBV5-5 and J usage is TRBJ1-2; D unresolved. Trimming left V 2 bases short and J 7 bases short, with 9 bases between. This CDR3 region has 12 residues. Looked up from germline, CDR1 is SGHKS and CDR2 is YYEKEE (reference sequence). The CDR3 reads CASSLTLFGYTF. The CDR3 DNA follows: TGTGCCAGCAGCTTAACCCTATTTGGCTACACCTTC.

This chain joins TRBV11-3 and TRBJ1-1, with TRBD1 matching over 7 bases. There are 16 residues in the CDR3. The V and J ends lost 2 bases and 6 bases, in that order; junction bases with no gene match: 12. The germline CDR1 and CDR2 sequences are SGHNT and YENEEA. The DNA of the CDR3 is TGTGCCAGCAGCTTATGGTGGGAACAGGGGAGTCCTGAAGCTTTCTTT. Translating it yields CASSLWWEQGSPEAFF.

The rearrangement links TRBV30 to TRBJ1-4; no clear D gene. CDR1 and CDR2 from the germline V gene are GTSNPN and SVGIG (reference sequence). V was clipped by 4 bases and J by 0 bases, with 15 bases between them. CDR3 length equals 16 residues. The chain's CDR3 is CAWNSRRVTTNEKLFF. CDR3 bases: TGTGCCTGGAACTCAAGGCGGGTTACAACTAATGAAAAACTGTTTTTT. Supplemented by reference TRBV30 and TRBJ1-4, the full variable domain reads SQTIHQWPATLVQPVGSPLSLECTVEGTSNPNLYWYRQAAGRGLQLLFYSVGIGQISSEVPQNLSASRPQDRQFILSSKKLLLSDSGFYLCAWNSRRVTTNEKLFFGSGTQLSVL.

This clone appeared once. The gene calls are TRBV11-2 and TRBJ2-1, with D perhaps TRBD2 (6 bases). Germline V gene data show CDR1 as SGHAT and CDR2 as FQNNGV. CDR3 size: 15 residues. Trimming stripped 5 bases from V and 7 bases from J, with 18 bases between. CDR3 amino acids: CASSPGTVGLNEQFF. CDR3 sequence (DNA): TGTGCCAGCAGCCCCGGGACTGTGGGTTTGAATGAGCAGTTCTTC. The entire variable domain, with the rest obtained from reference TRBV11-2 and TRBJ2-1, is as follows: EAGVAQSPRYKIIEKRQSVAFWCNPISGHATLYWYQQILGQGPKLLIQFQNNGVVDDSQLPKDRFSAERLKGVDSTLKIQPAKLEDSAVYLCASSPGTVGLNEQFFGPGTRLTVL.

As DNA, the CDR3 is TGTGCCAGCAGCTTAGTAGGTCCTGGGGGGGTCGAGCAGTACTTC. The encoded protein is CASSLVGPGGVEQYF. The rearrangement uses TRBV11-2 and TRBJ2-7; the match to TRBD2 covers 7 bases. This CDR3 contains 15 residues. Germline loops: CDR1 SGHAT, CDR2 FQNNGV. The trim removed 1 base at V and 6 bases at J, leaving 9 bases unmatched.

This clone has a single count. The chain couples TRBV6-6 to TRBJ1-3; D ambiguous. This CDR3 spans 14 amino acids. V lost 2 bases to trimming and J lost 0 bases, with 5 bases between them. CDR1 and CDR2 from the germline V gene are MNHNY and SVGAGI (reference sequence). The CDR3 region has the DNA TGTGCCAGCAGTTACCCGTTCTCTGGAAACACCATATATTTT. Translating gives CASSYPFSGNTIYF.